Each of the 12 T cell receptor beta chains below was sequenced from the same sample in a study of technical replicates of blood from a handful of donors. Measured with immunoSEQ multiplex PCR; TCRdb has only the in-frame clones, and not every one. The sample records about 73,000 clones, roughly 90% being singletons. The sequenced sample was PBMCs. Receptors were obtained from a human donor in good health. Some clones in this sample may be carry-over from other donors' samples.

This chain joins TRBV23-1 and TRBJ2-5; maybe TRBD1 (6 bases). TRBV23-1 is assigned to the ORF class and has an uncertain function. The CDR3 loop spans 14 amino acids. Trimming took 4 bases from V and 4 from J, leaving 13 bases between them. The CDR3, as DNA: TGCGCCAGCAGTCGACAGGCAGACCTAGAGACCCAGTACTTC. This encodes CASSRQADLETQYF.

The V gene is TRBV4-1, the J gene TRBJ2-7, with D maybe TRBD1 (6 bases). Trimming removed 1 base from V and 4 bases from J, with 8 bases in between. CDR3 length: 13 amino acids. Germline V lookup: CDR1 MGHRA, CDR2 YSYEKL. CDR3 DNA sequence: TGCGCCAGCAGCCAAGTGCAGGGGTACGAGCAGTACTTC. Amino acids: CASSQVQGYEQYF.

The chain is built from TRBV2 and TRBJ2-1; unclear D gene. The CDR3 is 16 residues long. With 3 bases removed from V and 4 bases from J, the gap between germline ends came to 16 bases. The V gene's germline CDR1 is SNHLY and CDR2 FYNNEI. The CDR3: CASSELSEPPYNEQFF. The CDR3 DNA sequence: TGTGCCAGCAGTGAGTTAAGTGAGCCGCCTTACAATGAGCAGTTCTTC.

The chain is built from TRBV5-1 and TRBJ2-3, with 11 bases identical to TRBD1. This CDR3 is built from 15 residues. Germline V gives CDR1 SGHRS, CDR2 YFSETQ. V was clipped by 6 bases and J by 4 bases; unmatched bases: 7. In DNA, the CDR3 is TGCGCCAGCAAATCCGGGACAGGGGGGCCAGATACGCAGTATTTT. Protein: CASKSGTGGPDTQYF.

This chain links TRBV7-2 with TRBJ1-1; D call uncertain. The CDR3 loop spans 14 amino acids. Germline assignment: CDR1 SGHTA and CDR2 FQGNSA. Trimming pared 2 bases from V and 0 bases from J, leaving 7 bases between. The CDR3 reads CASSLLGMNTEAFF. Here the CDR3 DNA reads TGTGCCAGCAGCTTATTGGGCATGAACACTGAAGCTTTCTTT.

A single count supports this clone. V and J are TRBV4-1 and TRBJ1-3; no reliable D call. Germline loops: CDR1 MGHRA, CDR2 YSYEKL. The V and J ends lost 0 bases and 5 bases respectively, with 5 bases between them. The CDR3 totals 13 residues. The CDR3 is CASSQDQRNTIYF. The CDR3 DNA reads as TGCGCCAGCAGCCAAGATCAGAGAAACACCATATATTTT.

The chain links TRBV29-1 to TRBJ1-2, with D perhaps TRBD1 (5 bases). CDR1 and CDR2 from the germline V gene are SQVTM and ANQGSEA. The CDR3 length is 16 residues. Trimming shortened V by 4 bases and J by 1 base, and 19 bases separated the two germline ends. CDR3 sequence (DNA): TGCAGCGTTGTGATGGGGGGAGTACTCAATAACTATGGCTACACCTTC. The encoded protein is CSVVMGGVLNNYGYTF.

Here the CDR3 reads CASSPGQALVTEAFF. In nucleotides, the CDR3 is TGTGCCAGCAGTCCGGGACAGGCCCTCGTAACTGAAGCTTTCTTT. The genes are TRBV28 and TRBJ1-1; 8 nucleotides align to TRBD1. CDR3 length: 15 residues. V trimming: 5 bases; J trimming: 5 bases; junction bases outside the gene matches: 10. The germline CDR1 and CDR2 sequences are MDHEN and SYDVKM. Filled out from reference TRBV28 and TRBJ1-1, the complete variable domain reads DVKVTQSSRYLVKRTGEKVFLECVQDMDHENMFWYRQDPGLGLRLIYFSYDVKMKEKGDIPEGYSVSREKKERFSLILESASTNQTSMYLCASSPGQALVTEAFFGQGTRLTVV.

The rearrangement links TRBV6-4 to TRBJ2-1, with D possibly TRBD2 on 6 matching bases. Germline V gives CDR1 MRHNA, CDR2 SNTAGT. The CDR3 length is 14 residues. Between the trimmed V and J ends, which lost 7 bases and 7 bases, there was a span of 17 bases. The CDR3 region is CASKIVPGGNEQFF. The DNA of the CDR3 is TGTGCCAGCAAAATAGTGCCTGGAGGGAATGAGCAGTTCTTC.

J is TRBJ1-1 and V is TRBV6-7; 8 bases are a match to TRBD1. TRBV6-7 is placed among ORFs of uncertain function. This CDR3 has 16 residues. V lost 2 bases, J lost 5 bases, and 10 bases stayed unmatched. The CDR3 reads CASSYTGQGPRTEAFF. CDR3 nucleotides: TGTGCCAGCAGTTACACCGGACAGGGTCCCAGGACTGAAGCTTTCTTT.

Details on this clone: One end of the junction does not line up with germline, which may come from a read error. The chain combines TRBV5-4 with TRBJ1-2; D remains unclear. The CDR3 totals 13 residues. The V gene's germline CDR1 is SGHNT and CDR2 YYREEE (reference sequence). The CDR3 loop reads CAGSISIEYGYTF. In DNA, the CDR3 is TGTGCCGGCAGCATTTCTATAGAGTATGGCTACACCTTC.

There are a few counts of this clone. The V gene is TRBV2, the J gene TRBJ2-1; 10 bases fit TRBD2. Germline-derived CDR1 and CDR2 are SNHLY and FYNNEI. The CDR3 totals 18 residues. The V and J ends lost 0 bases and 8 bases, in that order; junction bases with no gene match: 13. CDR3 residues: CASSEARMASGGLHEQFF. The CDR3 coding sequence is TGTGCCAGCAGTGAAGCGCGTATGGCTAGCGGGGGTTTGCATGAGCAGTTCTTC.